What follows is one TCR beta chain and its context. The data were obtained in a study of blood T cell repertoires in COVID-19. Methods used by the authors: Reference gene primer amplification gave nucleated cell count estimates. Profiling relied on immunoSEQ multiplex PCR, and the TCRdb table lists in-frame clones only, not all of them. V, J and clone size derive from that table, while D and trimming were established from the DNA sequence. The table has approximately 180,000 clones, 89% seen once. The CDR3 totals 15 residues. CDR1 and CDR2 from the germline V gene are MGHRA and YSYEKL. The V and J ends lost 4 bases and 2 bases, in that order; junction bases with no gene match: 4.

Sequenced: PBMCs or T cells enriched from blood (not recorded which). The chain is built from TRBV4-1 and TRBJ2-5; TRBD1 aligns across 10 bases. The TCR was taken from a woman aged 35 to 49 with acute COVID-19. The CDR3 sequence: CASSPRTGGQETQYF. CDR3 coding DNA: TGCGCCAGCAGCCCAAGGACAGGGGGACAAGAGACCCAGTACTTC.